In its sample, the clone carrying this TCR beta chain was seen many times. A TCRbeta library incorporating unique molecular identifiers was prepared. TCRdb re-analysed the PCR reads in MiXCR, keeping a single row per CDR3 protein. This sample has about 600,000 distinct CDR3 sequences; more than 9% occur once, and the top ten carry less than 5%. The CDR3 has 14 residues. Germline CDR1 is DFQATT and CDR2 is SNEGSKA (reference sequence). Germline trimming cut 2 bases from V and 4 bases from J; bases unmatched to any gene: 7. The record originates from a study of T-cell reconstitution after alpha-beta-depleted transplantation in children.

The clonotype was recovered from a human donor who donated a stem cell graft to a child with acute myeloid leukemia. The chain couples TRBV20-1 to TRBJ2-5; 7 bases are a match to TRBD2. This material consisted of PBMCs from the stem cell graft donor, taken from the stem cell graft. CDR3 bases: TGCAGTGCTAGAAGCGAAGGGAGGGGAGAGACCCAGTACTTC. Translated: CSARSEGRGETQYF.